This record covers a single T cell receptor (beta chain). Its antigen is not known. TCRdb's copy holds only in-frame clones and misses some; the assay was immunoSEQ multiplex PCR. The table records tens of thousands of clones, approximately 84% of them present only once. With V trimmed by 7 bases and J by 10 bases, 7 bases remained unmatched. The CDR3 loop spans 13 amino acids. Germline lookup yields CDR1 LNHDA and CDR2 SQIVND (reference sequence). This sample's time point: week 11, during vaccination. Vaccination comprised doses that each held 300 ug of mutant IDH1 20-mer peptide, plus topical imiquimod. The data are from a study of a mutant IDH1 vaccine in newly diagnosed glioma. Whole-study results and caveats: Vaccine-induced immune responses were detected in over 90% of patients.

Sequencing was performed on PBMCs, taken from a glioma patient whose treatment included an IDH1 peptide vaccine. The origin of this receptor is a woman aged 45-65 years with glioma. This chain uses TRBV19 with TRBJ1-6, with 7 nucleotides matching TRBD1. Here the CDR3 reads CASKNRGESPLHF. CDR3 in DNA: TGTGCCAGTAAAAACAGGGGAGAATCACCCCTCCACTTT.